This TCR beta chain was documented in a study of cytomegalovirus exposure and HLA in healthy donors. Study-wide points: Rare sequences made up most TCRs, while some public TCRs were found in many donors. The study listed under 200 cytomegalovirus-associated TCR beta chains.

Assay: immunoSEQ multiplex PCR; the TCRdb copy retains only in-frame clones and omits some. The sample has roughly 330,000 clones; roughly 87% are singletons. CDR3 length equals 11 residues. Germline V gene sequence: CDR1 GTSNPN, CDR2 SVGIG (reference sequence). The V end was cut by 6 bases, the J end by 4 bases, with 6 bases between. A note on this clone: What it recognizes is unknown.

Material for sequencing was PBMCs. V gene TRBV30 combines with J gene TRBJ2-2; D call uncertain. The TCR was taken from a woman aged 25 to 39 in good health and CMV-seropositive. CDR3 loop: CACSFTGELFF. CDR3 bases: TGTGCCTGTAGCTTCACCGGGGAGCTGTTTTTT.